Only a few counts were recorded for the clone carrying this T cell receptor beta chain. Its antigen is not known. Repertoires were generated with immunoSEQ multiplex PCR, while TCRdb's copy carries only in-frame clones and drops some. Of 170,000 or so clones listed, 75% to 95% are singletons. V was pared by 6 bases and J by 8 bases, with 16 bases between. CDR1 and CDR2 from the germline V gene are SGHTA and FQGNSA. The CDR3 extends over 13 amino acids. This record comes from a study of T cell responses to AZD1222 COVID-19 vaccine. Study results and caveats: Clonal diversity may have been underestimated in mostly white British donors.

The source of this sequence is an adult in good health. Here the sequenced sample was peripheral blood, taken on day 0 of AZD1222 vaccination. The gene calls are TRBV7-2 and TRBJ1-2; possibly TRBD1 for D (6 bases). CDR3 protein: CASSNNRVSGYTF. The DNA for the CDR3 is TGTGCCAGCAGTAATAACAGGGTGAGCGGCTACACCTTC.